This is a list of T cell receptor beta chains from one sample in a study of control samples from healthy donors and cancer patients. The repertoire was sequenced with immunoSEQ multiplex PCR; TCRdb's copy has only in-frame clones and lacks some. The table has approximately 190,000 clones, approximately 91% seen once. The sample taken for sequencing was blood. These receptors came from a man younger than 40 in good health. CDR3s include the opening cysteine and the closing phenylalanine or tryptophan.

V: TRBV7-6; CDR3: CASSLVSGGASLPDTQYF
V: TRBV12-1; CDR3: CASRTRQGDTEAFF
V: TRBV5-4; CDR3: CASSLGGGPFNEQFF
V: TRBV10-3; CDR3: CAISESLAGTDTQYF
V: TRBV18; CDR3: CASPGPGPPDTQYF
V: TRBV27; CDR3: CASSPHRVGDTEAFF
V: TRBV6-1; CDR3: CASSESWQGYEQYF
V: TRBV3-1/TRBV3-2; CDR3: CASSQGHDRAYEQYF
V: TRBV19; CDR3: CASSIGVGKNIQYF
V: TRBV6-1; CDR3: CASSEGGSGGAGEQFF
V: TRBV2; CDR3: CASSLPVSGGYTF
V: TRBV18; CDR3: CASSPGVDTQYF
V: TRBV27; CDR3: CASSHGTASTDTQYF
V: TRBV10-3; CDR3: CAISPGPSLLATNEKLFF
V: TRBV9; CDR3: CASSVTPVGNTEAFF
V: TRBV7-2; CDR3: CASRGGGRQETQYF
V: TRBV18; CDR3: CASSPPDRVGNTIYF
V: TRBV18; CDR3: CASNSGGADTEAFF
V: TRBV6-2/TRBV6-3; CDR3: CASTPDGLSNQPQHF
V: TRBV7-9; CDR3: CASSLGAGLYNSPLHF
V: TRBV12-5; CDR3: CASGQIRGRSDTDTQYF
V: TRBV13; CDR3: CASSLDYSGGEF
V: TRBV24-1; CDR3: CATSDKIRDGGSNEQFF
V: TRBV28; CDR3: CASSLLRGTNEKLFF
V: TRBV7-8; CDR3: CASSLWRVDTQYF
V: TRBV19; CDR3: CASSMDSLMRTSGGHIFSDTQYF
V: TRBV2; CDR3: CASRARVESYEQYF
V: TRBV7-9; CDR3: CASSLQGTTNEKLFF
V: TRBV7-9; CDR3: CASSLASGMNTEAFF
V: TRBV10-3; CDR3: CAISEGQGSNSPLHF
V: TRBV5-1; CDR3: CASSWTQGGNSPLHF
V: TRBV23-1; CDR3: CASGGCYEQYF
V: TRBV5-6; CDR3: CASSFGTSGNTIYF
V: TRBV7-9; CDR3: CASRSENSPLHF
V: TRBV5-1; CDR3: CASSLAQEPLHPLF
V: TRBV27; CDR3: CASRSTGFNSPLHF
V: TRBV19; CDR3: CASIPGGQGANTGELFF
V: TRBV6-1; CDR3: CASSEPGLGTEAFF